Described below is a single T cell receptor beta chain sequence and its context. How the authors handled the data: It was from reference gene primer amplification that nucleated cell counts were estimated. The repertoire was sequenced with immunoSEQ multiplex PCR; TCRdb's copy has only in-frame clones and lacks some. V and J calls and clone size are as listed in that table; D and trimming were resolved from the DNA. The sample has under 85,000 clones, about four fifths seen once. The data were obtained in a study of blood T cell repertoires in COVID-19. Whole-study context: Spain, Italy and the United States supplied samples that represented acute and convalescent COVID-19. The cDNA or gDNA used as material had been derived from T cells, B-cell-depleted T cells, or PBMCs.

Followed longitudinally, the Seattle patients had been enrolled during active infection. This clonotype was sampled from a man aged 50 or older with COVID-19, enrolled during active disease. Sequenced material: peripheral blood.

The CDR3 DNA sequence: TGTGCCAGCAGCCAAGATGGGACACGAGTCACAGATACGCAGTATTTT. Amino acid sequence: CASSQDGTRVTDTQYF. This sequence joins TRBV14 and TRBJ2-3, with D possibly matching TRBD1 (6 bases). CDR3 length equals 16 residues. Trimming took 0 bases from V and 2 from J, leaving 12 bases between them. Per the germline V gene, CDR1 is SGHDN and CDR2 is FVKESK.